This T cell receptor beta chain was sequenced in a study of blood T cell repertoires in COVID-19. Overall study context: Samples of COVID-19 (acute and convalescent) were obtained from the United States, Italy and Spain.

V lost 2 bases, J lost 8 bases, and 7 bases lay in between. Germline lookup yields CDR1 LNHDA and CDR2 SQIVND (reference sequence). This CDR3 spans 12 amino acids. Data came from immunoSEQ multiplex PCR; TCRdb stores just in-frame clones and leaves some out. Of around 310,000 clones listed, around 90% are singletons. Sequenced material: peripheral blood. The sequence came from a woman in her thirties or forties with COVID-19, enrolled during active disease. J is TRBJ2-1 and V is TRBV19; D may be TRBD2 (6 bases). CDR3 sequence: CASSIWGDEQFF. The CDR3 nucleotides read TGTGCCAGTAGTATATGGGGGGATGAGCAGTTCTTC.